This passage covers 10 T cell receptor beta chains from one sample sequenced in a study of T cells in tuberculosis. Method: immunoSEQ multiplex PCR; TCRdb's copy keeps in-frame clones and lacks some. Of some 49,000 clones listed, 90% to 95% are singletons. As to time point: new active TB diagnosis, blood taken before or within 7 days of starting treatment. The sample in question was PBMCs, obtained at tuberculosis diagnosis. The receptors originated from an adult with tuberculosis.

In DNA form, the CDR3 reads TGCAGCGTTGCGACAGTTACGAACACCGGGGAGCTGTTTTTT. It codes for CSVATVTNTGELFF. This chain connects TRBV29-1 to TRBJ2-2, with a weak D call TRBD1 (5 bases). The CDR3 is 14 residues long. V lost 4 bases to trimming and J lost 0 bases, with 9 bases between them. Germline V gene sequence: CDR1 SQVTM, CDR2 ANQGSEA.

V gene TRBV27 combines with J gene TRBJ2-5; possibly TRBD1 for D (5 bases). This CDR3 contains 17 residues. Germline CDR1 MNHEY, CDR2 SMNVEV (reference sequence). The V gene lost 5 bases and the J gene lost 5 bases, with 24 bases spanning the gap. The CDR3 loop is CASSPTTFKTGAETQYF. The CDR3 DNA is TGTGCCAGCAGTCCGACCACCTTCAAAACAGGAGCCGAGACCCAGTACTTC.

By sample fraction, this clone is medium-sized. The chain is built from TRBV5-6 and TRBJ1-2; tentative D call: TRBD1 (6 bases). The V end was cut by 2 bases, the J end by 6 bases, with 17 bases between. This CDR3 contains 15 residues. Germline CDR1 reads SGHDT; CDR2 reads YYEEEE. Here the CDR3 DNA reads TGTGCCAGCAGCTTTGGACAGCTTGTGGAGAATGGCTACACCTTC. The encoded protein is CASSFGQLVENGYTF. Together with reference TRBV5-6 and TRBJ1-2, the CDR3 gives the full variable domain: DAGVTQSPTHLIKTRGQQVTLRCSPKSGHDTVSWYQQALGQGPQFIFQYYEEEERQRGNFPDRFSGHQFPNYSSELNVNALLLGDSALYLCASSFGQLVENGYTFGSGTRLTVV.

The V gene is TRBV2, the J gene TRBJ1-4; D remains ambiguous. The V gene lost 6 bases and the J gene lost 4 bases, with 6 bases spanning the gap. The CDR3 is 12 amino acids. Germline V gene data show CDR1 as SNHLY and CDR2 as FYNNEI. The CDR3 DNA is TGTGCCAGCAGACAAGATAATGAAAAACTGTTTTTT. It encodes CASRQDNEKLFF.

The V call is TRBV9, the J call TRBJ2-2; 14 nucleotides match TRBD2. V dropped 0 bases and J dropped 6; count of bases not matched to a gene: 7. Germline V gene data show CDR1 as SGDLS and CDR2 as YYNGEE. The CDR3 runs to 18 residues. The chain's CDR3 is CASSVGGTSGRGPGELFF. The CDR3 coding sequence is TGTGCCAGCAGCGTAGGTGGGACTAGCGGGAGAGGCCCCGGGGAGCTGTTTTTT.

The CDR3, as DNA: TGTGCCAGCAGCTTGCTAGGGGTCTATGAGGGCTACACCTTC. It codes for CASSLLGVYEGYTF. The chain uses TRBV5-4 and TRBJ1-2; D might be TRBD1 (5 bases). V dropped 1 base and J dropped 8 bases, with 15 bases sitting between them. The length of the CDR3 is 14 residues. Germline CDR1 SGHNT, CDR2 YYREEE (reference sequence).

The table lists this clone with a count of one. The chain couples TRBV5-4 to TRBJ2-1, with a possible D match to TRBD2 (6 bases). Germline CDR1 is SGHNT and CDR2 is YYREEE (reference sequence). Trimming took off 0 bases at V and 6 bases at J, with 7 bases between the two ends. The CDR3 length is 13 residues. As DNA, the CDR3 is TGTGCCAGCAGCTTGGAGACTAGCAATGAGCAGTTCTTC. It specifies CASSLETSNEQFF.

This rearrangement joins TRBV4-3 to TRBJ1-3, with D unclear. This CDR3 contains 19 residues. The V gene's germline CDR1 is LGHNA and CDR2 YSLEER. V lost 4 bases and J lost 0, with 22 bases in between. CDR3 amino acids: CASSPEGWGVHSSGNTIYF. CDR3 nucleotide sequence: TGCGCCAGCAGCCCCGAAGGGTGGGGAGTTCATTCCTCTGGAAACACCATATATTTT.

This chain connects TRBV11-2 to TRBJ1-1, with TRBD1 as a possible D gene (5 bases). The CDR3 loop spans 15 amino acids. Germline V gene lookup returns CDR1 SGHAT and CDR2 FQNNGV. V shed 1 base and J shed 6 bases, with 15 bases lying between them. CDR3 nucleotide sequence: TGTGCCAGCAGCTTAGTGCCGGGACTCGGTTCTGAAGCTTTCTTT. Its protein is CASSLVPGLGSEAFF.

The chain carries TRBV6-1 and TRBJ2-7; 11 nucleotides match TRBD2. The CDR3 is 15 residues long. Germline V CDR1 and CDR2: MNHNS, SASEGT. The junction had 10 bases not matched to a gene; V was cut back by 8 bases and J by 4 bases. CDR3 residues: CASHSGRASPYEQYF. DNA for the CDR3: TGTGCCAGCCATAGCGGGAGGGCCAGCCCGTACGAGCAGTACTTC.